This T cell receptor beta chain emerged from a study of OX40 agonist ivuxolimab in advanced cancers. Study context: Patients with prior anti-PD-1, anti-PD-L1 or anti-CTLA-4 therapy were eligible; 35% to 45% had some. Study-level findings and limits: At doses 0.1 to 3.0 mg/kg, CD4+ and CD8+ clones expanded.

At baseline, cycle 4 day 1, and cycle 7 day 1, blood was sampled. Looked up from germline, CDR1 is SGHTA and CDR2 is FQGTGA. With V trimmed by 0 bases and J by 3 bases, 7 bases remained unmatched. The CDR3 totals 17 residues. TCRdb's copy holds only in-frame clones and misses some; the assay was immunoSEQ multiplex PCR. The data hold 60,000 to 85,000 clones, with over 75% observed a single time. On this clone itself: Its target is not known.

The source is an adult with an advanced solid tumor such as melanoma, head and neck, liver or kidney cancer. Sequencing was performed on CD4+ or CD8+ T cells sorted from blood, taken in a trial of the OX40 agonist ivuxolimab. V usage is TRBV7-3 and J usage is TRBJ2-3, with 9 bases that match TRBD1. The CDR3 sequence: CASSLTTGGELTDTQYF. The CDR3 DNA reads TGTGCCAGCAGCTTAACGACAGGGGGTGAACTTACAGATACGCAGTATTTT.